This T cell receptor beta chain was recorded in a study of blood T cell repertoires in COVID-19. Study summary: T cells, B-cell-depleted T cells, or PBMCs provided the cDNA or gDNA that served as material.

Per the authors' pipeline: Reference gene primers were amplified, and this amplification served to estimate nucleated cell counts. TCRdb's copy holds only in-frame clones and misses some; the assay was immunoSEQ multiplex PCR. The V and J calls and clone size are taken from that table; D and trimming were inferred from the DNA. In the table there are about 280,000 clones, 88% of which are singletons. Sequenced input: peripheral blood. The receptor's source is a man younger than 35 with active or convalescent COVID-19.

In nucleotides, the CDR3 is TGTGCCAGCAGCCAGCAGACAGCTAACTATGGCTACACCTTC. Its protein is CASSQQTANYGYTF. This chain connects TRBV14 to TRBJ1-2; possible D gene TRBD1, 5 bases. CDR3 length: 14 amino acids. V was pared by 3 bases and J by 0 bases, with 8 bases between. Germline CDR1 reads SGHDN; CDR2 reads FVKESK.